This record concerns one T cell receptor (beta chain) sequence. Its cognate antigen has yet to be identified. Within one base of it there is no much larger clone, and no base qualities were kept. This record belongs to a study of T cell responses to AZD1222 COVID-19 vaccine (dated by TCRdb to the early 2020s). In the study overall: A total of approximately 250 trial participants underwent TCR sequencing, of whom 200 to 220 had received two doses of AZD1222 and 26 had received two doses of the MenACWY control vaccine. Trial participants were enrolled by age into subgroups of 18-55, 56-69 and 70-plus years, and around 150, 28 and 57 TCR-sequenced participants, respectively, were included in these subgroups. Study-wide conclusions, independent of this receptor: Most participants were white British and females outnumbered males, and the authors suggested that clonal diversity may have been underestimated. A significant rise in spike-specific TCR breadth and depth was observed after two AZD1222 doses relative to day 0 and relative to MenACWY recipients. Because no samples from the day 14 peak response were available, repertoires could be characterized only after the peak T cell response. The 56-69-year group was small, and its depth increase did not reach significance, likely because of low power. Vaccine-associated CD4 TCRs spanned the whole spike protein, with dominant responses in regions 160-218 and 743-854. Reportedly, close to half of the unique spike-specific TCRs recognized epitopes lying outside the regions that are mutated in the B.1.351 and B.1.1.7 variants. Conclusions about previously exposed vaccinees are limited, since just six AZD1222 recipients were seropositive for SARS-CoV-2 at baseline.

Trimming takes 6 bases off V and 9 bases off J; junction bases not matched to a gene: 13. The germline V gene (reference sequence) provides CDR1 LGHDT and CDR2 YNNKEL. There are 16 amino acids in the CDR3, from cysteine to phenylalanine inclusive. Solely the CDR3 DNA is kept, with 48 bases framed from the first base. The CDR3 regions of human TCRbeta chains were subjected to immunosequencing. In the paper's pipeline: TCRs in the repertoires were compared against a reference library of SARS-CoV-2-specific TCRs that had been generated with the MIRA antigen-specificity platform. Breadth meant the fraction of unique TCRs that were SARS-CoV-2-associated, whereas depth meant the fraction of total T cells that were SARS-CoV-2-associated. Using the MIRA data, each spike-specific TCR was assigned both to the spike region to which the TCR was reactive and to a CD4 or CD8 class. Log10-transformed breadth and depth values were compared by one-way ANOVA with Sidak's multiple comparisons tests. The clones in this table, taken by TCRdb from immuneACCESS, are in-frame only. Not every clone is retained; where verified, under half of the shortfall comes from an unresolved V gene, and the cause of the rest is unknown. V, J and clone size are taken as reported in that table, and D and trimming were inferred from the DNA itself. In all, the sample holds about 35,000 clones, and just over 85% of those were seen once. The top ten hold approximately 10% of the sample.

This sample's time point label indicates: about 28 days (+/-7) after the second vaccine dose. AZD1222 recipients whose second dose came at about 4 weeks and those whose second dose came at about 12 weeks were combined into one group, since spike-specific TCR depth and breadth did not differ between the two schedules. Vaccinee samples were obtained from the UK trials COV001 and COV002, which included a single-blind randomized controlled phase 2/3 trial of AZD1222 (ChAdOx1 nCoV-19) in healthy adults. For TCRbeta chain sequencing, PBMC samples from trial participants were taken at day 0 and at day 28 after the second dose.

Recombination linked TRBV3-1 (or the pseudogene TRBV3-2) to TRBJ1-6, and TRBD1 matches 8 of the central bases. This receptor was taken from an adult who received the AZD1222 COVID-19 vaccine. This material consisted of peripheral blood, taken 28 days after the second AZD1222 dose. The CDR3 has the sequence CASRPTPGTGGSPLHF. The bases are TGTGCCAGCAGGCCGACCCCCGGGACAGGCGGTTCACCCCTCCACTTT.